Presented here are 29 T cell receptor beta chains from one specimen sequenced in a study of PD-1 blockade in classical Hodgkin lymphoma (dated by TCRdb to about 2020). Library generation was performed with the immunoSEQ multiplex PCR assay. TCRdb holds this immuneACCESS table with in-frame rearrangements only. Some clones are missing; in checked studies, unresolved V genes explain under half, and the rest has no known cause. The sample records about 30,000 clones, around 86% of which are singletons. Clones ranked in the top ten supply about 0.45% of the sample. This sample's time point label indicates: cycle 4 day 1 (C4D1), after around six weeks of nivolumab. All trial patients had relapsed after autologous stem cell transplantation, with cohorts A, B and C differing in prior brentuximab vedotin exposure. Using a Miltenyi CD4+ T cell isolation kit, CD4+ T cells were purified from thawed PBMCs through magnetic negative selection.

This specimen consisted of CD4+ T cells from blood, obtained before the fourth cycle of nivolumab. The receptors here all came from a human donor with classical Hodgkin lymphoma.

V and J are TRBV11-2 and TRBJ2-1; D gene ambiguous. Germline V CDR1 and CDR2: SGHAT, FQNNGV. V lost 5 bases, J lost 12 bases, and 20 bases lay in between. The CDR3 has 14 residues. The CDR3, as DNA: TGTGCCAGCAGCCAGGAGCCCCTTACGTTAGGGCAGTTCTTC. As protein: CASSQEPLTLGQFF.

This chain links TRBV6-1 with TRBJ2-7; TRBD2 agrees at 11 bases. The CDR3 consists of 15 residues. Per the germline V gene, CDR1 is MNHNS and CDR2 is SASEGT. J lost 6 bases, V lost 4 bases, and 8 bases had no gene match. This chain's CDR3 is CASSAFSGGATEQYF. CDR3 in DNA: TGTGCCAGCAGTGCTTTTAGCGGGGGGGCCACCGAGCAGTACTTC.

In nucleotides, the CDR3 is TGCGCCAGCAGTGGGCCAGGGTTGAATCAGCCCCAGCATTTT. Amino acids: CASSGPGLNQPQHF. This chain connects TRBV10-2 to TRBJ1-5; weak D call: TRBD1 (5 bases). This CDR3 region has 14 residues. Looked up from germline, CDR1 is WSHSY and CDR2 is SAAADI. The V end lost 4 bases, the J end lost 4 bases, and 11 bases lay between the germline ends.

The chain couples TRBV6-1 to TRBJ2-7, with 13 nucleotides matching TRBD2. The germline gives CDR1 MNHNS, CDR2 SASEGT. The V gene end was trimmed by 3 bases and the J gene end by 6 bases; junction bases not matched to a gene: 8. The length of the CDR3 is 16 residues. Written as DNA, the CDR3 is TGTGCCAGCAGTGATGAACTAGCGGGAGGGCCACTCGAGCAGTACTTC. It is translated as CASSDELAGGPLEQYF.

The CDR3 is CASGRTGIDTDTQYF. The CDR3, as DNA: TGTGCCAGTGGACGGACAGGGATCGACACAGATACGCAGTATTTT. The V gene is TRBV19, the J gene TRBJ2-3, with TRBD1 matching over 8 bases. V dropped 8 bases and J dropped 2; count of bases not matched to a gene: 9. This CDR3 contains 15 residues. Looked up from germline, CDR1 is LNHDA and CDR2 is SQIVND (reference sequence).

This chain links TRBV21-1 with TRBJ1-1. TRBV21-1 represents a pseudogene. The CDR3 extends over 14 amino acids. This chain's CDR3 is CASRRGLLNTEAFF. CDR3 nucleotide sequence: TGTGCCAGCAGGAGGGGACTTCTGAACACTGAAGCTTTCTTT.

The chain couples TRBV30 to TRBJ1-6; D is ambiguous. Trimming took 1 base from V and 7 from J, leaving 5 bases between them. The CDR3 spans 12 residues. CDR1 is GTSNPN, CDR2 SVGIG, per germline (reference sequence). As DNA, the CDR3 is TGTGCCTGGAGTGAGGTCAATTCACCCCTCCACTTT. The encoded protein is CAWSEVNSPLHF.

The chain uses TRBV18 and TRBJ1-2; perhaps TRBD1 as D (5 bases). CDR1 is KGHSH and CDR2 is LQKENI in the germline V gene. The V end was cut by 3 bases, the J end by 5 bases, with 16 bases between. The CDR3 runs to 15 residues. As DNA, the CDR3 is TGTGCCAGCTCACCGGTCCGGGACCAGGGTTATGGCTACACCTTC. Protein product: CASSPVRDQGYGYTF. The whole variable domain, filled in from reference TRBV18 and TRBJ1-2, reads NAGVMQNPRHLVRRRGQEARLRCSPMKGHSHVYWYRQLPEEGLKFMVYLQKENIIDESGMPKERFSAEFPKEGPSILRIQQVVRGDSAAYFCASSPVRDQGYGYTFGSGTRLTVV.

CDR3 sequence: CASSARLAGVHEQYF. DNA of the CDR3: TGTGCCAGCAGCGCCAGACTAGCGGGAGTCCACGAGCAGTACTTC. This chain joins TRBV7-9 and TRBJ2-7; TRBD2 aligns across 12 bases. CDR3 size: 15 residues. Per germline, CDR1 SEHNR and CDR2 FQNEAQ (reference sequence). With V trimmed by 5 bases and J by 5 bases, 7 bases remained unmatched.

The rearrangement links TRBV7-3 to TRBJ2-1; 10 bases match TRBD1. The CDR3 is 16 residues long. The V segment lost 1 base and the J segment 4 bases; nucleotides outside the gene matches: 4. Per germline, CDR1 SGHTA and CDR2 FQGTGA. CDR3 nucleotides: TGTGCCAGCAGCTTAATGTGGACAGGGGGTTACAATGAGCAGTTCTTC. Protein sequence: CASSLMWTGGYNEQFF.

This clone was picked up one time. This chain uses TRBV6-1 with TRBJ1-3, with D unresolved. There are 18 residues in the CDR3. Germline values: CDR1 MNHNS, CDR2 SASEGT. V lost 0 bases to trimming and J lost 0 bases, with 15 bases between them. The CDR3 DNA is TGTGCCAGCAGTGAAGCGGGGATAAGCCCCGGCTCTGGAAACACCATATATTTT. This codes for CASSEAGISPGSGNTIYF.

The CDR3 loop is CASSTHATGELFF. DNA for the CDR3: TGTGCCAGCTCGACCCACGCCACCGGGGAGCTGTTTTTT. The chain is built from TRBV2 and TRBJ2-2; unclear D gene. The V and J ends lost 8 bases and 4 bases respectively, with 11 bases between them. In germline, CDR1 is SNHLY, CDR2 FYNNEI. The CDR3 totals 13 residues.

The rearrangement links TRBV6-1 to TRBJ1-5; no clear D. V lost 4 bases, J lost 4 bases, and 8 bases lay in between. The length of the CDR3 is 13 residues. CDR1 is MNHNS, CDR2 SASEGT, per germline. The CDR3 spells CASSVSANQPQHF. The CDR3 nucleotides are TGTGCCAGCAGTGTATCTGCAAATCAGCCCCAGCATTTT.

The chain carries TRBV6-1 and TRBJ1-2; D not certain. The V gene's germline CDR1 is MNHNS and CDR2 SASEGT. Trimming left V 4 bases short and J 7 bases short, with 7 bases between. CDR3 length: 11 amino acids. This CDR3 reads CASSGIGGYTF. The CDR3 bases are TGTGCCAGCAGTGGAATTGGTGGCTACACCTTC.

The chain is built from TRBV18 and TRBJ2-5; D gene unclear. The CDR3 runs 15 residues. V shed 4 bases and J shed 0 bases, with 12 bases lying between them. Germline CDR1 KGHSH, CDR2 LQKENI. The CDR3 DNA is TGTGCCAGCTCACTAGGAACCACGTACCAAGAGACCCAGTACTTC. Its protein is CASSLGTTYQETQYF.

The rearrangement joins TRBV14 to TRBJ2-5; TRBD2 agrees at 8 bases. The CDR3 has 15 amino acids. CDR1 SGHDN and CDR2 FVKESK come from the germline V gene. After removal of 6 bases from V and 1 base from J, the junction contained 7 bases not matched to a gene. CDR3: CASSKLAGPQETQYF. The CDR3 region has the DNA TGTGCCAGCAGTAAGTTAGCGGGGCCCCAAGAGACCCAGTACTTC.

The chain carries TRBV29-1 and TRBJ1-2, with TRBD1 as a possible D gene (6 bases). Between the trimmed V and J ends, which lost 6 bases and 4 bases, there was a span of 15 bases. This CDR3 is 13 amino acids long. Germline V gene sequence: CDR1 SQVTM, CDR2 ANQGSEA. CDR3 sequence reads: CSVDDPRGYGYTF. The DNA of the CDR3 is TGCAGCGTCGATGACCCCAGGGGCTATGGCTACACCTTC.

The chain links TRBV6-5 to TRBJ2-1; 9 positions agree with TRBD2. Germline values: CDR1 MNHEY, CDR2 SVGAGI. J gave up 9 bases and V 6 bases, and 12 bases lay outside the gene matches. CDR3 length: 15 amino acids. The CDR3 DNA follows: TGTGCCAGCAGCCGCTACCCGACTAGCGGCGGTGAGCAGTTCTTC. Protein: CASSRYPTSGGEQFF.

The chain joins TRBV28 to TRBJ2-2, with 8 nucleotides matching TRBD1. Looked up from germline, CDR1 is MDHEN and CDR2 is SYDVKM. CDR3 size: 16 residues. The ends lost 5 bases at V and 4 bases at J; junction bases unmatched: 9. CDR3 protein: CASSPTGGFGTGELFF. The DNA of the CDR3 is TGTGCCAGCAGTCCAACAGGGGGGTTTGGCACCGGGGAGCTGTTTTTT.

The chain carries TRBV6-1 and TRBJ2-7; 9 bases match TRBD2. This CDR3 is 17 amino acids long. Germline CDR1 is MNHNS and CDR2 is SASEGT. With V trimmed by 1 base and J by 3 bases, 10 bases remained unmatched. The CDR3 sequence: CASSEDLFRLADYEQYF. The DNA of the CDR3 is TGTGCCAGCAGTGAAGATTTATTCAGACTAGCGGACTACGAGCAGTACTTC.

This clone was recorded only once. The CDR3 bases are TGTGCCAGTAGTATATCGTTGGGGAACAATCAGCCCCAGCATTTT. Translation gives CASSISLGNNQPQHF. This rearrangement joins TRBV19 to TRBJ1-5; D ambiguous. The V and J ends lost 2 bases and 3 bases respectively, with 11 bases between them. In germline, CDR1 is LNHDA, CDR2 SQIVND (reference sequence). The CDR3 is 15 amino acids. The variable domain in full, with the rest retrieved from reference TRBV19 and TRBJ1-5, is DGGITQSPKYLFRKEGQNVTLSCEQNLNHDAMYWYRQDPGQGLRLIYYSQIVNDFQKGDIAEGYSVSREKKESFPLTVTSAQKNPTAFYLCASSISLGNNQPQHFGDGTRLSIL.

The CDR3 DNA is TGTGCCAGCAGTCCCTTAGCGGGAGGGCCCTACAATGAGCAGTTCTTC. As protein: CASSPLAGGPYNEQFF. This chain joins TRBV27 and TRBJ2-1; 11 nucleotides line up with TRBD2. V dropped 5 bases and J dropped 2; count of bases not matched to a gene: 5. Germline CDR1 and CDR2: MNHEY and SMNVEV (reference sequence). This CDR3 region has 16 residues.

This chain's CDR3 is CASSLLGAGYGYTF. The CDR3 region has the DNA TGTGCCAGCAGCCTGCTCGGGGCCGGCTATGGCTACACCTTC. The chain joins TRBV7-8 to TRBJ1-2; the D gene is possibly TRBD1 (5 bases). V was cut by 5 bases and J by 4 bases, with 14 bases left in between. CDR3 length: 14 residues. Per germline, CDR1 SGHVS and CDR2 FQNEAQ. Based on the CDR3 plus reference TRBV7-8 and TRBJ1-2, the full variable domain is GAGVSQSPRYKVAKRGQDVALRCDPISGHVSLFWYQQALGQGPEFLTYFQNEAQLDKSGLPSDRFFAERPEGSVSTLKIQRTQQEDSAVYLCASSLLGAGYGYTFGSGTRLTVV.

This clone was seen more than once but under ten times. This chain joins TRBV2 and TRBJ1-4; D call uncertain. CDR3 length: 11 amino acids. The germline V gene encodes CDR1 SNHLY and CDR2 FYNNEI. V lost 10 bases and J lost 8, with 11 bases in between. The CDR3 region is CATQGWEKLFF. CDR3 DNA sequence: TGTGCCACCCAAGGGTGGGAAAAACTGTTTTTT.

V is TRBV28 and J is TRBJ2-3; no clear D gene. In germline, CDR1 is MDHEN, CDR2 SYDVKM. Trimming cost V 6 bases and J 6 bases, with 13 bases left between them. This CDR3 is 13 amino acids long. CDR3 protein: CASSRQLRDTQYF. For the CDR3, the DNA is TGTGCCAGCAGCCGACAACTCCGCGATACGCAGTATTTT.

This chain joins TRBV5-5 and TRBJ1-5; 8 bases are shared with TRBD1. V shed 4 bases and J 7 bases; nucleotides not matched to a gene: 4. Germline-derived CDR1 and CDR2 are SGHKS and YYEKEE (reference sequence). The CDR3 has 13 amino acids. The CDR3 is CASSQTGDQPQHF. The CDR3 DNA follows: TGTGCCAGCAGCCAGACAGGGGACCAGCCCCAGCATTTT. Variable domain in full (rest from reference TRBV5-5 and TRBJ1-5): DAGVTQSPTHLIKTRGQQVTLRCSPISGHKSVSWYQQVLGQGPQFIFQYYEKEERGRGNFPDRFSARQFPNYSSELNVNALLLGDSALYLCASSQTGDQPQHFGDGTRLSIL.

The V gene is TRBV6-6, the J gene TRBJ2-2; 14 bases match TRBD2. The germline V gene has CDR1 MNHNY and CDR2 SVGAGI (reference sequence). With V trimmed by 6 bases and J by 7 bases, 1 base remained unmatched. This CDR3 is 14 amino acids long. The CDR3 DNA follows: TGTGCCAGCAGCGGACTAGCGGGAGGCGGGGAGCTGTTTTTT. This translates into CASSGLAGGGELFF.

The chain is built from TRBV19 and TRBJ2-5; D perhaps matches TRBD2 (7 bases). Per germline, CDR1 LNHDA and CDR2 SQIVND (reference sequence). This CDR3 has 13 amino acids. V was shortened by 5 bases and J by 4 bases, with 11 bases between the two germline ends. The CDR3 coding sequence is TGTGCCAGTAGTGTCGGGGGGCTAGAGACCCAGTACTTC. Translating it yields CASSVGGLETQYF.

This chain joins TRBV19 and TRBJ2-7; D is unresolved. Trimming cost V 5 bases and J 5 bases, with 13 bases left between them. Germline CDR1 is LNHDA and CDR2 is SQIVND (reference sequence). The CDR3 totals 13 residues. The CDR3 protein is CASSVGRRHEQYF. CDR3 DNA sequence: TGTGCCAGTAGTGTAGGGCGGCGCCACGAGCAGTACTTC. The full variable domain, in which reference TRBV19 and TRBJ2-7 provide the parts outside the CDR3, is DGGITQSPKYLFRKEGQNVTLSCEQNLNHDAMYWYRQDPGQGLRLIYYSQIVNDFQKGDIAEGYSVSREKKESFPLTVTSAQKNPTAFYLCASSVGRRHEQYFGPGTRLTVT.